The rows below give T cell receptor beta chains drawn from one sample of a study of CD8+ T cells in alopecia areata. Method: immunoSEQ multiplex PCR; TCRdb's copy keeps in-frame clones and lacks some. The table records 85,000 to 110,000 clones, 65% to 90% of them present only once. The source material was CD8+ T cells sorted from blood, sampled around week 31, from a patient treated with tofacitinib. The receptors come from a human donor with alopecia areata. The CDR3 runs from the conserved cysteine through the conserved F or W. D genes are given only for firm matches. The size of a clone is reported for some rows only, either as once, few or many, or as a class for expanded clones.

V: TRBV5-7
D: TRBD1
size: .
J: TRBJ1-2
DNA: TGTGCCAGCAGCCAGGGGGCTGACTATGGCTACACCTTC
CDR3: CASSQGADYGYTF

V: TRBV2
D: .
size: .
J: TRBJ2-7
DNA: TGTGCCAGCAGTGAACCCAGGGGAGAGCAGGCCTACGAGCAGTACTTC
CDR3: CASSEPRGEQAYEQYF

V: TRBV2
D: TRBD2
size: .
J: TRBJ2-7
DNA: TGTGCCAGCAGTACACCGGGGGGAAGCGAGCAGTACTTC
CDR3: CASSTPGGSEQYF

V: TRBV6-5
D: TRBD1
size: .
J: TRBJ2-2
DNA: TGTGCCAGCAGTCATGGACAGGGAAACACCGGGGAGCTGTTTTTT
CDR3: CASSHGQGNTGELFF

V: TRBV4-1
D: .
size: few
J: TRBJ2-7
DNA: TGCGCCAGCAGCCAAGAAGGAGGGTTCAACGAGCAGTACTTC
CDR3: CASSQEGGFNEQYF

V: TRBV7-9
D: TRBD2
size: .
J: TRBJ2-3
DNA: TGTGCCAGCAGCAGTCTAGCGGGAGGGCCAGATACGCAGTATTTT
CDR3: CASSSLAGGPDTQYF

V: TRBV7-7
D: TRBD1
size: .
J: TRBJ2-7
DNA: TGTGCCAGCAGTTTCGACAGGGTTGGCGAGCAGTACTTC
CDR3: CASSFDRVGEQYF

V: TRBV19
D: TRBD1
size: .
J: TRBJ2-1
DNA: TGTGCCAGTAGTATAGTAAGGGGGCCCTACAATGAGCAGTTCTTC
CDR3: CASSIVRGPYNEQFF

V: TRBV6-5
D: TRBD1
size: .
J: TRBJ2-7
DNA: TGTGCCAGCAGTTACGGAGGCAGGGGGCCTGACGAGCAGTACTTC
CDR3: CASSYGGRGPDEQYF

V: TRBV27
D: .
size: .
J: TRBJ2-5
DNA: TGTGCCAGCAGTCCCCTGGTCGGGGCCGGAGAGACCCAGTACTTC
CDR3: CASSPLVGAGETQYF